This T cell receptor (beta chain) was captured by sequencing in a study of shared clonotypes between healthy human individuals. Study-level findings and limits: Sorted-subset sequencing, rarefaction showed, was incomplete despite large depth. The authors expected sequencing depth to affect clonotype sharing among donors. Lower generation probabilities were found for non-shared clonotypes than for those shared by all four donors.

This clone was detected a few times. Its matching antigen is unknown. Measured with immunoSEQ multiplex PCR; TCRdb has only the in-frame clones, and not every one. The repertoire holds over a million clones, about 80% seen once, with about 1.5% in the top ten. CDR1 and CDR2 from the germline V gene are MNHNS and SASEGT. This CDR3 region has 15 residues. Trimming stripped 7 bases from V and 0 bases from J, with 10 bases between. Sequenced material: memory CD4+ T cells sorted from blood. The subset: CD45RA-negative fraction. This sequence joins TRBV6-1 and TRBJ2-6; tentative D call: TRBD1 (6 bases). The sequence came from a man between 18 and 29 years old in good health. The CDR3 region is CASTPGDSGANVLTF. CDR3 DNA sequence: TGTGCCAGCACTCCAGGGGACTCTGGGGCCAACGTCCTGACTTTC.